This TCR beta chain stems from a study of T cells in women clearing cervical HPV infection. Findings and caveats of the study: Each sample's T-cell count was unknown, possibly confounding richness.

With respect to this clone: Its antigen is unidentified. Coverage ceases 3 residues before the CDR3 finishes, and the germline J gene fills in the end.

The germline CDR1 and CDR2 sequences are WNHNN and SYGVQD (reference sequence). The length of the CDR3 is 13 residues. After removal of 6 bases from V and 8 bases from J, the junction contained 7 bases not matched to a gene. The assay was immunoSEQ multiplex PCR, and TCRdb's table has in-frame clones only and misses some. Its clone listing holds tens of thousands of clones. Sample: blood buffy coat. This chain links TRBV10-1 with TRBJ1-5; 7 positions agree with TRBD1. This clonotype originated in a woman aged 18 to 75 with a cervical HPV16 infection that either progressed to CIN3+ or cleared (not recorded which). The sequenced CDR3 bases are TGCGCCAGCAGCGCGACAGGGATGGAGCCC. The encoded protein is CASSATGMEP. The whole CDR3 is CASSATGMEPQHF.